This TCR beta chain was identified during a study of blood T cells in healthy people across ages. V was pared by 6 bases and J by 7 bases, with 9 bases of the junction left unmatched. CDR3 length: 14 amino acids. Germline V CDR1 and CDR2: ENHRY, SYGVKD. A second PCR, run for about 7 to 11 cycles, used a sample-barcoded 5' primer plus a J-beta primer mix. TCRdb re-called the 5' RACE reads with MiXCR, one entry per CDR3 protein. This sample has 1.5 million to 2 million distinct CDR3 sequences, with about 50% found just once. This receptor was identified in a woman in her thirties or forties in good health. Sequencing was done on a sample of blood. The chain links TRBV10-3 to TRBJ1-1; 9 nucleotides match TRBD1. The CDR3 sequence: CAISKTGGYGEAFF. The DNA of the CDR3 is TGTGCCATCAGCAAGACAGGGGGTTACGGTGAAGCTTTCTTT.